This entry lists 12 T cell receptor beta chains sequenced from one sample in a study of T-cell memory formation after mild COVID-19. TCRdb reanalysed the 5' RACE reads using MiXCR and keeps one entry per CDR3 protein. The data contain roughly 120,000 distinct CDR3 sequences, roughly 15% of them seen just once; the ten biggest clones take up 14%. The sample comprised PBMCs or a T cell subset sorted from them (not recorded which). Receptor source: an adult woman who had mild COVID-19 (a few samples of this study predate the infection). Cell type and time point are not known.

This clonotype has a handful of counts. The gene calls are TRBV20-1 and TRBJ2-5; D remains ambiguous. The V end was cut by 1 base, the J end by 4 bases, with 10 bases between. The CDR3 totals 13 residues. The V gene's germline CDR1 is DFQATT and CDR2 SNEGSKA (reference sequence). The CDR3 loop is CSARVPRRETQYF. The CDR3, as DNA: TGCAGTGCTAGAGTCCCGAGGCGAGAGACCCAGTACTTC.

The CDR3 reads CASSQYDRGHTDTQYF. In DNA form, the CDR3 reads TGCGCCAGCAGCCAATACGACAGGGGACACACAGATACGCAGTATTTT. The chain couples TRBV4-1 to TRBJ2-3, with 8 bases matching TRBD1. Germline V gives CDR1 MGHRA, CDR2 YSYEKL. V gave up 2 bases and J gave up 2 bases; unmatched junction bases: 6. The CDR3 loop spans 16 amino acids.

The chain couples TRBV6-5 to TRBJ1-1; a weak D match, TRBD1 (6 bases). V was trimmed by 6 bases and J by 1 base, leaving 12 bases between them. Germline CDR1 and CDR2: MNHEY and SVGAGI. This CDR3 contains 14 residues. The DNA for the CDR3 is TGTGCCAGCAGCCACAGGGAGGGGAACACTGAAGCTTTCTTT. Protein sequence: CASSHREGNTEAFF.

There are many counts of this clonotype. V and J are TRBV20-1 and TRBJ2-3, with D perhaps assigned TRBD1 or TRBD2 (7 bases each). The CDR3 has 13 residues. Per the germline V gene, CDR1 is DFQATT and CDR2 is SNEGSKA (reference sequence). The V gene lost 6 bases and the J gene lost 3 bases, with 13 bases spanning the gap. The CDR3 protein is CSAARGGTDTQYF. The CDR3 DNA reads TGCAGTGCGGCCAGGGGGGGTACAGATACGCAGTATTTT.

This clonotype was counted a few times. V and J are TRBV15 and TRBJ2-7, with D possibly being TRBD1 or TRBD2 (6 bases each). The V gene's germline CDR1 is LNHNV and CDR2 YYDKDF (reference sequence). Trimming left V 0 bases short and J 3 bases short, with 12 bases between. This CDR3 region has 15 residues. The CDR3 spells CATSRDGRGDYEQYF. DNA of the CDR3: TGTGCCACCAGCAGAGATGGAAGGGGGGACTACGAGCAGTACTTC.

This clonotype has only one observation. The J gene is TRBJ2-3, the V gene TRBV6-1, with TRBD1 as a possible D gene (5 bases). Germline values: CDR1 MNHNS, CDR2 SASEGT. The CDR3 sequence is 12 residues long. V was pared by 8 bases and J by 11 bases, with 17 bases between. This CDR3 reads CASADSRVGQYF. In nucleotides, the CDR3 is TGTGCCAGCGCCGACTCCAGGGTGGGGCAGTATTTT.

The chain has TRBV15 and TRBJ1-2, with unresolved D. CDR1 and CDR2 (germline): LNHNV, YYDKDF (reference sequence). Between the trimmed V and J ends, which lost 3 bases and 10 bases, there was a span of 15 bases. The CDR3 extends over 13 amino acids. CDR3 protein: CATSSPGPLDYTF. In nucleotides, the CDR3 is TGTGCCACCAGCAGCCCCGGACCCTTGGACTACACCTTC.

Only a few counts were recorded for this clonotype. J is TRBJ2-2 and V is TRBV12-3 or TRBV12-4; D perhaps matches TRBD1 (5 bases). The length of the CDR3 is 15 residues. Trimming shortened V by 10 bases and J by 2 bases, and 17 bases separated the two germline ends. Here the CDR3 reads CATTGAGSNTGELFF. The CDR3 coding sequence is TGTGCCACGACCGGCGCAGGGTCCAACACCGGGGAGCTGTTTTTT.

This clonotype came up a few times. The V gene is TRBV20-1, the J gene TRBJ1-1; D may be TRBD1 (5 bases). This CDR3 is built from 15 residues. CDR1 and CDR2 (germline): DFQATT, SNEGSKA (reference sequence). V was pared by 0 bases and J by 5 bases, with 16 bases between. CDR3 sequence (DNA): TGCAGTGCTAGAGATTATAACCAGGGAGTAACTGAAGCTTTCTTT. Its protein is CSARDYNQGVTEAFF.

This clonotype was seen more than once but under ten times. The V call is TRBV3-1, the J call TRBJ2-1, with 9 bases matching TRBD1. Germline CDR1 LGHDT, CDR2 YNNKEL (reference sequence). J was trimmed by 9 bases and V by 5 bases; bases with no gene match: 8. This CDR3 spans 14 amino acids. The DNA of the CDR3 is TGTGCCAGCAGCAGGGACAGGGAAAGGGGTGAGCAGTTCTTC. This codes for CASSRDRERGEQFF.

The chain recombines TRBV7-9 with TRBJ2-7; perhaps TRBD2 as D (5 bases). The CDR3 has 16 amino acids. V gave up 2 bases and J gave up 1 base, with 15 bases separating them. Germline loops: CDR1 SEHNR, CDR2 FQNEAQ (reference sequence). The CDR3 DNA reads as TGTGCCAGCAGCTTAACTGGGGTTGAGGGTTCCTACGAGCAGTACTTC. Translating gives CASSLTGVEGSYEQYF.

The V gene is TRBV4-3, the J gene TRBJ2-6; the D gene is possibly TRBD1 (5 bases). Germline V CDR1 and CDR2: LGHNA, YSLEER. V shed 1 base and J shed 6 bases, with 16 bases lying between them. CDR3 length equals 17 residues. CDR3 amino acids: CASSQVVGRASANVLTF. The CDR3 DNA sequence: TGCGCCAGCAGCCAAGTGGTAGGCAGGGCGTCGGCCAACGTCCTGACTTTC.